The source of this T cell receptor beta chain is a study of T cell changes during pregnancy in multiple sclerosis. CDR1 and CDR2 (germline): SGHKS, YYEKEE (reference sequence). The CDR3 loop spans 14 amino acids. V lost 2 bases, J lost 5 bases, and 12 bases lay in between. Some clones are missing from TCRdb's copy, which holds only in-frame ones; the method was immunoSEQ multiplex PCR. The sample yields around 100,000 clones, about nine tenths seen once. The V gene is TRBV5-5, the J gene TRBJ2-3; no clear D. The TCR sequence derives from a female donor with multiple sclerosis, enrolled in a pregnancy study. This specimen consisted of peripheral blood, obtained after pregnancy. The CDR3 bases are TGTGCCAGCAGCTTCCTTATTAGAAGAGATACGCAGTATTTT. This sequence encodes CASSFLIRRDTQYF.